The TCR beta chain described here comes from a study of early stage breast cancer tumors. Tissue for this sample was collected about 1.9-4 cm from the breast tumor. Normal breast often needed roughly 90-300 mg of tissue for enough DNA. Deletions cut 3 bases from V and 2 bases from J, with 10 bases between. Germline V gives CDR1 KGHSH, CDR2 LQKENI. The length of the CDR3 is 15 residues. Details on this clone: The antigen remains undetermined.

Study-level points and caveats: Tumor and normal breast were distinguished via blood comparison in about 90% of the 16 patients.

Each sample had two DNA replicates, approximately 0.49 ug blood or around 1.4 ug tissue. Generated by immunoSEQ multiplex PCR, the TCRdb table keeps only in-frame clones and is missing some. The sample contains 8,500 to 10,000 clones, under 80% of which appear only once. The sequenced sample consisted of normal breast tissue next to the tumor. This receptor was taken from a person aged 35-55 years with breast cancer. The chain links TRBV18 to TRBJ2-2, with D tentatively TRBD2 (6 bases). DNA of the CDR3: TGTGCCAGCTCACCGGACGGGGGAAACACCGGGGAGCTGTTTTTT. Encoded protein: CASSPDGGNTGELFF.